The 20 T cell receptor beta chains reported below all come from one sample, sequenced in a study of blood T cell repertoires in COVID-19. Generated by immunoSEQ multiplex PCR, the TCRdb table keeps only in-frame clones and is missing some. The sample includes 200,000 to 250,000 clones, around 90% seen only once; the top ten take approximately 2.5%. The material sequenced was peripheral blood. The receptors shown here come from a man aged 30 to 45 with COVID-19, enrolled during active disease.

This clone was detected once. V gene TRBV5-8 combines with J gene TRBJ2-6; TRBD2 matches at 7 bases. CDR3 length: 16 amino acids. J lost 2 bases, V lost 4 bases, and 6 bases had no gene match. The germline CDR1 and CDR2 sequences are SGHTS and YDEGEE. The CDR3 nucleotides are TGTGCCAGCAGCCTCGGGGGGAGTGCTGGGGCCAACGTCCTGACTTTC. As protein: CASSLGGSAGANVLTF.

The rearrangement uses TRBV5-1 and TRBJ2-7; TRBD1 matches 10 bases. Per the germline V gene, CDR1 is SGHRS and CDR2 is YFSETQ. J was trimmed by 6 bases and V by 4 bases; bases with no gene match: 4. This CDR3 comprises 13 residues. CDR3 nucleotide sequence: TGCGCCAGCAGCACGGGACAGGGGCTCGAGCAGTACTTC. Residues: CASSTGQGLEQYF.

The chain combines TRBV7-2 with TRBJ2-1, with 7 bases identical to TRBD2. With V trimmed by 1 base and J by 8 bases, 11 bases remained unmatched. The CDR3 has 16 amino acids. Germline loops: CDR1 SGHTA, CDR2 FQGNSA. The CDR3 loop reads CASSLESSRAGDEQFF. CDR3 sequence (DNA): TGTGCCAGCAGCTTAGAGAGCAGCCGCGCGGGAGATGAGCAGTTCTTC.

The chain combines TRBV19 with TRBJ1-1, with 7 bases fitting TRBD1. Per germline, CDR1 LNHDA and CDR2 SQIVND (reference sequence). V dropped 6 bases and J dropped 4; count of bases not matched to a gene: 8. The CDR3 is made up of 14 amino acids. The CDR3 spells CASSPQGVGTEAFF. CDR3 nucleotide sequence: TGTGCCAGTAGCCCCCAGGGGGTGGGCACTGAAGCTTTCTTT.

This clone was seen just once. The chain combines TRBV29-1 with TRBJ2-7; weak D call: TRBD2 (6 bases). There are 14 residues in the CDR3. V gave up 5 bases and J gave up 2 bases, with 16 bases separating them. Per germline, CDR1 SQVTM and CDR2 ANQGSEA. For the CDR3, the DNA is TGCAGCGTTTCGCAGCGGGCGGGACCCTACGAGCAGTACTTC. Encoded protein: CSVSQRAGPYEQYF.

This clone was recorded only once. This rearrangement joins TRBV7-9 to TRBJ2-1, with D possibly TRBD2 on 6 matching bases. Looked up from germline, CDR1 is SEHNR and CDR2 is FQNEAQ (reference sequence). The CDR3 is 15 amino acids. V was cut by 5 bases and J by 3 bases, with 14 bases left in between. CDR3: CASSQRGSGYNEQFF. The CDR3, as DNA: TGTGCCAGCAGCCAACGGGGGAGCGGCTACAATGAGCAGTTCTTC.

This chain links TRBV3-1 (or the pseudogene TRBV3-2) with TRBJ1-1; D not certain. Looked up from germline, CDR1 is LGHDT and CDR2 is YNNKEL (reference sequence). V lost 1 base, J lost 1 base, and 7 bases lay in between. CDR3 length: 14 amino acids. The DNA for the CDR3 is TGTGCCAGCAGCCAAGGATACACGAACACTGAAGCTTTCTTT. Translating it yields CASSQGYTNTEAFF.

The chain uses TRBV28 and TRBJ1-2; 9 nucleotides align to TRBD1. CDR1 MDHEN and CDR2 SYDVKM come from the germline V gene. CDR3 length equals 14 residues. The ends lost 5 bases at V and 7 bases at J; junction bases unmatched: 8. Written as DNA, the CDR3 is TGTGCCAGCAGTCCGGACAGGGGAGGAGGTGGCTACACCTTC. The encoded protein is CASSPDRGGGGYTF.

The chain carries TRBV10-3 and TRBJ2-3, with 9 bases matching TRBD2. The CDR3 sequence is 14 residues long. The J segment lost 1 base and the V segment lost 8 bases, leaving 4 bases of the junction unmatched. Germline CDR1 is ENHRY and CDR2 is SYGVKD. In DNA, the CDR3 is TGTGCCATCTATCGCGGGGGGGGCACAGATACGCAGTATTTT. It yields the protein CAIYRGGGTDTQYF.

This clone was picked up a small number of times. CDR3 DNA sequence: TGTGCCAGTAGTACCCGACAGGGAAGCTATGGCTACACCTTC. Amino acids: CASSTRQGSYGYTF. This chain joins TRBV19 and TRBJ1-2, with 7 bases fitting TRBD1. Per germline, CDR1 LNHDA and CDR2 SQIVND (reference sequence). This CDR3 region has 14 residues. V gave up 4 bases and J gave up 4 bases; unmatched junction bases: 6.

The gene calls are TRBV6-2 or TRBV6-3 and TRBJ2-5; weak D call: TRBD1 (6 bases). Germline lookup yields CDR1 MNHEY and CDR2 SVGEGT. Deletions cut 0 bases from V and 0 bases from J, with 14 bases between. The CDR3 totals 17 residues. The CDR3 spells CASSYSGGGQYQETQYF. DNA for the CDR3: TGTGCCAGCAGTTACTCTGGGGGCGGACAGTACCAAGAGACCCAGTACTTC.

This clone has just one count. The J gene is TRBJ2-1, the V gene TRBV5-1, with D possibly TRBD2 on 6 matching bases. CDR1 and CDR2 from the germline V gene are SGHRS and YFSETQ. V was trimmed by 2 bases and J by 5 bases, leaving 20 bases between them. The CDR3 has 17 residues. CDR3 sequence: CASSFGPIADPNNEQFF. The DNA of the CDR3 is TGCGCCAGCAGCTTCGGACCAATAGCGGACCCGAACAATGAGCAGTTCTTC.

CDR3 DNA: TGTGCCAGCAGCGGCATCCAGGGATCGGTGGGAAACACCATATATTTT. It yields the protein CASSGIQGSVGNTIYF. This rearrangement joins TRBV9 to TRBJ1-3; a weak D match, TRBD1 (5 bases). Trimming shortened V by 3 bases and J by 4 bases, and 17 bases separated the two germline ends. CDR3 length: 16 residues. Germline assignment: CDR1 SGDLS and CDR2 YYNGEE.

V is TRBV18 and J is TRBJ2-2, with 7 bases fitting TRBD1. The trim removed 3 bases at V and 6 bases at J, leaving 1 base unmatched. The germline CDR1 and CDR2 sequences are KGHSH and LQKENI. The CDR3 spans 13 residues. The CDR3 region has the DNA TGTGCCAGCTCACCCCAGGGGGCCGGGGAGCTGTTTTTT. Translation: CASSPQGAGELFF.

This clone was seen a few times. The DNA of the CDR3 is TGTGCCAGCAGCCCGCCCGGGACAGACTATGGCTACACCTTC. It translates to CASSPPGTDYGYTF. The V call is TRBV7-9, the J call TRBJ1-2, with 7 nucleotides matching TRBD1. Per the germline V gene, CDR1 is SEHNR and CDR2 is FQNEAQ (reference sequence). CDR3 length: 14 amino acids. V dropped 5 bases and J dropped 3; count of bases not matched to a gene: 6. The variable domain in full, with the rest retrieved from reference TRBV7-9 and TRBJ1-2, is DTGVSQNPRHKITKRGQNVTFRCDPISEHNRLYWYRQTLGQGPEFLTYFQNEAQLEKSRLLSDRFSAERPKGSFSTLEIQRTEQGDSAMYLCASSPPGTDYGYTFGSGTRLTVV.

This chain uses TRBV5-1 with TRBJ2-1, with 11 nucleotides matching TRBD2. This CDR3 comprises 19 residues. Looked up from germline, CDR1 is SGHRS and CDR2 is YFSETQ. CDR3 sequence reads: CAKAKGTSGFPSSYNEQFF. In DNA, the CDR3 is TGCGCTAAGGCGAAGGGGACTAGCGGCTTCCCGAGCTCCTACAATGAGCAGTTCTTC.

J is TRBJ1-4 and V is TRBV9; 7 bases agree with TRBD1. The trim removed 5 bases at V and 7 bases at J, leaving 8 bases unmatched. This CDR3 contains 14 residues. Germline V gene sequence: CDR1 SGDLS, CDR2 YYNGEE. DNA of the CDR3: TGTGCCAGCAGTAAAGGGGACAGTCGTGAAAAACTGTTTTTT. Its translation: CASSKGDSREKLFF.

The chain joins TRBV9 to TRBJ1-2; weak D call: TRBD1 (5 bases). Germline V CDR1 and CDR2: SGDLS, YYNGEE. There are 15 residues in the CDR3. Trimming took off 6 bases at V and 0 bases at J, with 15 bases between the two ends. In nucleotides, the CDR3 is TGTGCCAGCACCCGCACAGGTCCGGCTAACTATGGCTACACCTTC. It translates to CASTRTGPANYGYTF.

The rearrangement joins TRBV6-5 to TRBJ1-2; a weak D match, TRBD1 (6 bases). The germline gives CDR1 MNHEY, CDR2 SVGAGI. The CDR3 is made up of 15 amino acids. V was shortened by 5 bases and J by 6 bases, with 19 bases between the two germline ends. The CDR3 nucleotides read TGTGCCAGCAGTCGACCGACAGGACCTACCAATGGCTACACCTTC. This encodes CASSRPTGPTNGYTF.

The V call is TRBV19, the J call TRBJ1-6; no definite D call. Trimming stripped 3 bases from V and 7 bases from J, with 7 bases between. Germline values: CDR1 LNHDA, CDR2 SQIVND (reference sequence). The CDR3 is 13 residues long. Written as DNA, the CDR3 is TGTGCCAGTAGTATCTCGGGGAATTCACCCCTCCACTTT. The encoded protein is CASSISGNSPLHF.